The clone carrying this T cell receptor beta chain turned up a few times. Its antigen is currently unknown. Germline lookup yields CDR1 DFQATT and CDR2 SNEGSKA (reference sequence). The CDR3 has 15 amino acids. Trimming pared 3 bases from V and 1 base from J, leaving 13 bases between. The record originates from a study of T cells in Graves' hyperthyroidism and ophthalmopathy. Broader study findings: The model foresaw ophthalmopathy a median around seven months prior to onset.

RNA transcripts were the template for amplifying TCR beta CDR3 regions. A set of HTBI primers served as the primers for a first-round RT-PCR of the TCR CDR3. MiXCR was run by TCRdb on the multiplex PCR reads, yielding one entry per CDR3 protein. Among 400,000 or so distinct CDR3 sequences listed, roughly 15% were seen once. Sequencing was done on a sample of blood. The source of this sequence is a woman aged 60-70 years with Graves' ophthalmopathy. This chain joins TRBV20-1 and TRBJ2-1; a possible D gene is TRBD2 (7 bases). This chain's CDR3 is CSASGGGSSYNEQFF. The CDR3 region has the DNA TGCAGTGCTAGTGGGGGGGGCTCGTCCTACAATGAGCAGTTCTTC.